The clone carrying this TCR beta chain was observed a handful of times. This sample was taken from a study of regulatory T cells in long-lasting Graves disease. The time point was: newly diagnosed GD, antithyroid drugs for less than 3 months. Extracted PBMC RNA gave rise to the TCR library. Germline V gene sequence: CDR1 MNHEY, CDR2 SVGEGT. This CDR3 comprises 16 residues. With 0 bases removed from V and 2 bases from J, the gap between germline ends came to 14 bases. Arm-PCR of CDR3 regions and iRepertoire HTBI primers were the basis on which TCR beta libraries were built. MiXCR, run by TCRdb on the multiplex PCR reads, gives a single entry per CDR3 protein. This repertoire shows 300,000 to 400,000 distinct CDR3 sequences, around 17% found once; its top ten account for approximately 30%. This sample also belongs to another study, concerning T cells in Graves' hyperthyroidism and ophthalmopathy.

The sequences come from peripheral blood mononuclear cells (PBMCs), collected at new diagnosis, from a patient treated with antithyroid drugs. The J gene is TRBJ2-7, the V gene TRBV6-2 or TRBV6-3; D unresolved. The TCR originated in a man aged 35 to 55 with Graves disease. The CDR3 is CASSYSAASATYEQYF. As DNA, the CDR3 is TGTGCCAGCAGTTACTCGGCGGCGTCAGCCACCTACGAGCAGTACTTC.